This T cell receptor (beta chain) was sequenced during a study of blood T cell repertoires in COVID-19. Overall study context: Samples taken during acute and convalescent COVID-19 were collected in the United States, Italy and Spain. From T cells, B-cell-depleted T cells, or PBMCs came the material, which was cDNA or gDNA.

This CDR3 has 18 residues. Trimming took off 1 base at V and 0 bases at J, with 15 bases between the two ends. Germline V CDR1 and CDR2: KGHSH, LQKENI. The repertoire was sequenced with immunoSEQ multiplex PCR; TCRdb's copy has only in-frame clones and lacks some. There are about 480,000 clones in the sample; around 89% occur only once, and less than 2% lies in the top ten. Participants, about 18 to 90 years old, spanned some 23 US areas. This sequence joins TRBV18 and TRBJ2-2, with D perhaps matching TRBD1 (5 bases). The sample was PBMCs or T cells enriched from blood (not recorded which). This TCR derives from a woman in her 40s who had recovered from COVID-19. As DNA, the CDR3 is TGTGCCAGCTCACCACTCAGTAGAACCAGGGCGAACACCGGGGAGCTGTTTTTT. Protein sequence: CASSPLSRTRANTGELFF.